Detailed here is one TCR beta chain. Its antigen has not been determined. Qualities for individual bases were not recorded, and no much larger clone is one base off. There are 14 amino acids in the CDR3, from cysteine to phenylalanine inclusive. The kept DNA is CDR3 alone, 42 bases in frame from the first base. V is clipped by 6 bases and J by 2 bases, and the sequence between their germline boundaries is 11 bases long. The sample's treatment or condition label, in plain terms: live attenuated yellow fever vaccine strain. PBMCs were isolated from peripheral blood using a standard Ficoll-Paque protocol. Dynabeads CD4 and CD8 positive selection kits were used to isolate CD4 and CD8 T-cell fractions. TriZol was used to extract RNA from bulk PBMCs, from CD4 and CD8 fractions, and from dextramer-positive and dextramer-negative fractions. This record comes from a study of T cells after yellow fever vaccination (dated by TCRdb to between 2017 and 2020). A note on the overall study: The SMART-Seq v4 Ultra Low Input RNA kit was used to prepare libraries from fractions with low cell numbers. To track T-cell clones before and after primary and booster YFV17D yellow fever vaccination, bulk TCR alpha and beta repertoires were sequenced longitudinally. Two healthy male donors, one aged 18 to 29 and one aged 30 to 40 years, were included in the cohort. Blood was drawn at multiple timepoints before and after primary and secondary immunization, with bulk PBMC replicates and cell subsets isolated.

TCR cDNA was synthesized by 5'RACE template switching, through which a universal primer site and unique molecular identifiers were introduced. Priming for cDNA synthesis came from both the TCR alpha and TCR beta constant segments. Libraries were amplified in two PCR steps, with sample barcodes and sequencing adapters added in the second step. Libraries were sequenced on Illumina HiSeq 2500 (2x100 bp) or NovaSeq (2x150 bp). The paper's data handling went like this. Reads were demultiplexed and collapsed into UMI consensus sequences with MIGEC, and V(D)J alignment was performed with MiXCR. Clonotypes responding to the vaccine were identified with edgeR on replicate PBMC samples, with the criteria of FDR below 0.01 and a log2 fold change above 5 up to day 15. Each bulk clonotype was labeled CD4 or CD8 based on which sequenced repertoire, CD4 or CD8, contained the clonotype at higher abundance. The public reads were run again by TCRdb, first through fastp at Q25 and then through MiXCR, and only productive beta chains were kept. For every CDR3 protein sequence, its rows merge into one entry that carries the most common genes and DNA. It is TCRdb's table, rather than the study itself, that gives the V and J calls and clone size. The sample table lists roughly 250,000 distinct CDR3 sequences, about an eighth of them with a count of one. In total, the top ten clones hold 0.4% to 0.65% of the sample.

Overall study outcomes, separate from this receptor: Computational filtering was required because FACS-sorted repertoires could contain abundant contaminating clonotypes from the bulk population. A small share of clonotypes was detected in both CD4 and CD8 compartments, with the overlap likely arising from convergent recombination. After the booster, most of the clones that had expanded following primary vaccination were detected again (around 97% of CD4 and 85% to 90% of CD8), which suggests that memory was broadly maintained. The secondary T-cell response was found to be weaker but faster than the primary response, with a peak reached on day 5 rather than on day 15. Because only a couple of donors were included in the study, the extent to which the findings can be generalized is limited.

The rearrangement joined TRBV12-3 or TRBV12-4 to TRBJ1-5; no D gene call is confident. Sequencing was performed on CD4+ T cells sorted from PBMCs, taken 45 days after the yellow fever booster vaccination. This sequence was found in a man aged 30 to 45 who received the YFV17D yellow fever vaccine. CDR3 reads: CASRGRVRNQPQHF. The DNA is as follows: TGTGCCAGCAGAGGTAGGGTTCGCAATCAGCCCCAGCATTTT.